These 8 T cell receptor beta chains originate from one sample sequenced in a study of cytomegalovirus exposure and HLA in healthy donors. Researchers ran the PCR with 60 Vbeta and 13 Jbeta primers. Using immunoSEQ multiplex PCR, the repertoire was profiled, and TCRdb retains in-frame clones only, with some absent. The table lists about 130,000 clones, about 86% of them singletons, with 0.55% to 0.85% in the top ten. The sample comprised PBMCs. The receptors stem from a man aged 18 to 29 in good health and CMV-seronegative.

This rearrangement joins TRBV7-9 to TRBJ2-5, with 11 bases matching TRBD2. The CDR3 is made up of 19 amino acids. In germline, CDR1 is SEHNR, CDR2 FQNEAQ (reference sequence). Trimming took 5 bases from V and 4 from J; bases not matched to a gene: 18. CDR3 nucleotide sequence: TGTGCCAGCAGCAGGCGGGGACTCGGTAGCGGGGGGGTGCTAGAGACCCAGTACTTC. This translates into CASSRRGLGSGGVLETQYF.

This clone has only a few counts. In DNA form, the CDR3 reads TGTGCCAGCAGCTTAAAGATTCGGGACAGGGGTAATCAGCCCCAGCATTTT. Protein: CASSLKIRDRGNQPQHF. The chain carries TRBV7-3 and TRBJ1-5; 10 bases match TRBD1. The CDR3 loop spans 17 amino acids. The germline gives CDR1 SGHTA, CDR2 FQGTGA. The ends lost 1 base at V and 4 bases at J; junction bases unmatched: 7. The variable domain in full, with the rest retrieved from reference TRBV7-3 and TRBJ1-5, is GAGVSQTPSNKVTEKGKYVELRCDPISGHTALYWYRQSLGQGPEFLIYFQGTGAADDSGLPNDRFFAVRPEGSVSTLKIQRTERGDSAVYLCASSLKIRDRGNQPQHFGDGTRLSIL.

Of note for this clone: The junction does not match germline at one end; this may be a read error. The rearrangement uses TRBV5-6 and TRBJ2-3, with D maybe TRBD2 (6 bases). Germline V gene lookup returns CDR1 SGHDT and CDR2 YYEEEE. The CDR3 contains 19 residues. The CDR3 loop reads CASSLGGAIGSRYTDTRYF. CDR3 DNA: TGTGCCAGCAGCTTAGGAGGGGCGATTGGCTCACGGTACACAGATACGCGGTATTTT.

The chain employs TRBV11-2 and TRBJ1-5, with a weak D call TRBD1 (6 bases). This CDR3 is 14 amino acids long. The V end was cut by 4 bases, the J end by 7 bases, with 14 bases between. Germline V gene sequence: CDR1 SGHAT, CDR2 FQNNGV. CDR3 in DNA: TGTGCCAGCAGCTCAGGGGTTCCGGGACAGCCCCAGCATTTT. Protein: CASSSGVPGQPQHF.

The chain combines TRBV5-6 with TRBJ2-7, with unresolved D. This CDR3 region has 14 residues. V lost 0 bases and J 3 bases, leaving 10 bases between the germline ends. Germline loops: CDR1 SGHDT, CDR2 YYEEEE. The chain's CDR3 is CASSLGGNYYEQYF. The CDR3 DNA follows: TGTGCCAGCAGCTTGGGAGGAAACTACTACGAGCAGTACTTC.

The chain joins TRBV4-1 to TRBJ2-2; 14 bases line up with TRBD2. V was pared by 3 bases and J by 4 bases, with 7 bases of the junction left unmatched. The germline V gene encodes CDR1 MGHRA and CDR2 YSYEKL. The length of the CDR3 is 18 residues. In DNA form, the CDR3 reads TGCGCCAGCAGCCAGGCGGGACTAGCGGGGGTTGGCACCGGGGAGCTGTTTTTT. Its translation: CASSQAGLAGVGTGELFF.

The chain combines TRBV7-9 with TRBJ1-1; 7 positions match TRBD1. This CDR3 comprises 13 residues. Looked up from germline, CDR1 is SEHNR and CDR2 is FQNEAQ (reference sequence). V shed 10 bases, J shed 1 base, and the junction held 6 bases outside the gene matches. The CDR3: CATDRISNTEAFF. The CDR3 coding sequence is TGTGCCACGGACAGGATTTCGAACACTGAAGCTTTCTTT.

This rearrangement joins TRBV9 to TRBJ1-3; D perhaps matches TRBD1 (6 bases). V dropped 4 bases and J dropped 0 bases, with 20 bases sitting between them. There are 18 residues in the CDR3. CDR1 is SGDLS and CDR2 is YYNGEE in the germline V gene. The CDR3 sequence: CASSWPLGQRLSGNTIYF. CDR3 nucleotides: TGTGCCAGCAGCTGGCCCCTCGGACAGCGCCTCTCTGGAAACACCATATATTTT.